This TCR beta chain was obtained from a study of Tregs in tolerant kidney transplant recipients. Produced via immunoSEQ multiplex PCR; TCRdb's table is partial and in-frame only. The sample lists over 85,000 clones; 90% to 95% were seen once. The CDR3 contains 13 residues. With 2 bases clipped from V and 5 bases from J, the junction kept 2 bases outside the gene matches. Germline assignment: CDR1 SGHDT and CDR2 YYEEEE. General study points: In tolerant patients, donor-specific Tregs outgrew total Tregs, suggesting antigen-driven expansion.

This clone appeared once. As yet, its antigen is unknown. The source of this sequence is a human donor who received a combined kidney and bone marrow transplant. The gene calls are TRBV5-6 and TRBJ2-7; TRBD1 agrees at 9 bases. This sample comprised CD4+ T cells from blood, obtained before the transplant. The CDR3 region is CASSLQGAHEQYF. The CDR3 coding sequence is TGTGCCAGCAGCTTACAGGGGGCCCACGAGCAGTACTTC.